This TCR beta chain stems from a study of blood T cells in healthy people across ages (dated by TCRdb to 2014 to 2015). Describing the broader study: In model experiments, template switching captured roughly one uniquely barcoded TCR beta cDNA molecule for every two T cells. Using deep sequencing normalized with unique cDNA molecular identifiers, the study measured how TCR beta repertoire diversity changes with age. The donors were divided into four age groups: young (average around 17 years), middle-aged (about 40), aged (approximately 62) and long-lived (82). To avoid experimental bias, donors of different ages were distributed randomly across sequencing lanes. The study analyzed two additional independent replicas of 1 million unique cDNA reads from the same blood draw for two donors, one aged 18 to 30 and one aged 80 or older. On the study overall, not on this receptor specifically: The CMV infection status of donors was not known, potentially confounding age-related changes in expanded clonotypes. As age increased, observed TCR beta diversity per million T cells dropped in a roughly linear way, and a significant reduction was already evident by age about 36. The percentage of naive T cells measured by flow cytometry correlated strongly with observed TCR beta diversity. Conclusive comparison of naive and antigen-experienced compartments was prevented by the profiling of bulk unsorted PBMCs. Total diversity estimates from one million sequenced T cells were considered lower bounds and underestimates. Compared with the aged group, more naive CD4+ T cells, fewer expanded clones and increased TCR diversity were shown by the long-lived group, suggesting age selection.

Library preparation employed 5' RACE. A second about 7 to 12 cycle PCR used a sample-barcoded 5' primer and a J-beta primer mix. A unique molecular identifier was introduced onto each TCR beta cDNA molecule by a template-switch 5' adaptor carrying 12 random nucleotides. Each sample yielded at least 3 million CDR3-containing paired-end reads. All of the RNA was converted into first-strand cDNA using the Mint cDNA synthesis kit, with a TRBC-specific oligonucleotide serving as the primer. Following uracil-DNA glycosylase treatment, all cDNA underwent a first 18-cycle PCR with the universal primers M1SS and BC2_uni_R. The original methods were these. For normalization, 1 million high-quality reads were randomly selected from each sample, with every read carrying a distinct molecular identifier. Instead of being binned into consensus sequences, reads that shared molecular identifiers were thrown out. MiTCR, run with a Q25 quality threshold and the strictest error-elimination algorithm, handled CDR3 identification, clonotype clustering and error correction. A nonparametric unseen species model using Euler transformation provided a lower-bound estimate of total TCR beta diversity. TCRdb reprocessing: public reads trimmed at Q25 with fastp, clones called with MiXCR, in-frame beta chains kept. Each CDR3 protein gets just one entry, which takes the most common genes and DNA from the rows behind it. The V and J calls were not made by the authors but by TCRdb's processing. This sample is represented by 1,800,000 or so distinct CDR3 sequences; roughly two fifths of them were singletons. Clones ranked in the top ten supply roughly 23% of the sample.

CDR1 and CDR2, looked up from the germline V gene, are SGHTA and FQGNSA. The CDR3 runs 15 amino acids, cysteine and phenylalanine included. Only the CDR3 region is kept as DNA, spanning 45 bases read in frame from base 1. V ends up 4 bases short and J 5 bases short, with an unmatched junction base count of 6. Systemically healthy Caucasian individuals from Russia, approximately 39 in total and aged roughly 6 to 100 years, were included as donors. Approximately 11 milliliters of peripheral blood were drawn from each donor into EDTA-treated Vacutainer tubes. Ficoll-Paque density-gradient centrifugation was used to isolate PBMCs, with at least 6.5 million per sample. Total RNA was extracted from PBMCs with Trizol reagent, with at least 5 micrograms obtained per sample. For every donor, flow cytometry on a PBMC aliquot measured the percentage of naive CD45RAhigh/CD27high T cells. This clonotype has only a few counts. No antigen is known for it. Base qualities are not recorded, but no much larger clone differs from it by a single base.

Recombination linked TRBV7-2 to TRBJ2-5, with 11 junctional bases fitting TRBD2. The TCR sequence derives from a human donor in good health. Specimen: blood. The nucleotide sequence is TGTGCCAGCAGCTCCTTACTAGCGGGGGTGGAGACCCAGTACTTC. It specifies CASSSLLAGVETQYF.